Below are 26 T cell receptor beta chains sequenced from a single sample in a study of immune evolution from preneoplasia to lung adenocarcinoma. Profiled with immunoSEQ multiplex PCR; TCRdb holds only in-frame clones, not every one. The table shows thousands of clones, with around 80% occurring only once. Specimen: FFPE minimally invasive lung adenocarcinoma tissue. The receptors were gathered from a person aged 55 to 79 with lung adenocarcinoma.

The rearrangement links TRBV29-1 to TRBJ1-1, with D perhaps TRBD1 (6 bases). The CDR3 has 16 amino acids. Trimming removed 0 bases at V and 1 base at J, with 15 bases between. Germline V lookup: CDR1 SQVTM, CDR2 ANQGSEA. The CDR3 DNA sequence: TGCAGCGTTGAAGATTCCTTAGCGACAGGGAACACTGAAGCTTTCTTT. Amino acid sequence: CSVEDSLATGNTEAFF. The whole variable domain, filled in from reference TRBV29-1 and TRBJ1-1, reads SAVISQKPSRDICQRGTSLTIQCQVDSQVTMMFWYRQQPGQSLTLIATANQGSEATYESGFVIDKFPISRPNLTFSTLTVSNMSPEDSSIYLCSVEDSLATGNTEAFFGQGTRLTVV.

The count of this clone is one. CDR3: CASSLRLDTQYF. The CDR3 nucleotides read TGCGCCAGCAGCTTACGTTTAGATACGCAGTATTTT. The V and J genes are TRBV5-1 and TRBJ2-3; unclear D gene. V lost 2 bases and J 5 bases, leaving 6 bases between the germline ends. Germline V gives CDR1 SGHRS, CDR2 YFSETQ. CDR3 length equals 12 residues. The variable domain in full, completed from reference TRBV5-1 and TRBJ2-3, reads KAGVTQTPRYLIKTRGQQVTLSCSPISGHRSVSWYQQTPGQGLQFLFEYFSETQRNKGNFPGRFSGRQFSNSRSEMNVSTLELGDSALYLCASSLRLDTQYFGPGTRLTVL.

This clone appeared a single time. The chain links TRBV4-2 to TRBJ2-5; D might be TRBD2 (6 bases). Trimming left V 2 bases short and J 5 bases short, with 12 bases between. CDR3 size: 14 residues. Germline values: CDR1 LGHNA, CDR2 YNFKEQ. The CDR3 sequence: CASSQPGSGETQYF. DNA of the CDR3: TGTGCCAGCAGCCAACCCGGGAGCGGGGAGACCCAGTACTTC.

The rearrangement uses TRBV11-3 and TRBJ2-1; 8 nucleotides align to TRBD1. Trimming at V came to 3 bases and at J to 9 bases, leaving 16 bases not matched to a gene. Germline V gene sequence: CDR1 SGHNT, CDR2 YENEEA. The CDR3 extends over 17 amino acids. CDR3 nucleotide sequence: TGTGCCAGCAGCTTTCAATCAGGGGGCCTAGCGACGAGTGAGCAGTTCTTC. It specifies CASSFQSGGLATSEQFF. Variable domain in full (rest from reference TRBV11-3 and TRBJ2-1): EAGVVQSPRYKIIEKKQPVAFWCNPISGHNTLYWYLQNLGQGPELLIRYENEEAVDDSQLPKDRFSAERLKGVDSTLKIQPAELGDSAVYLCASSFQSGGLATSEQFFGPGTRLTVL.

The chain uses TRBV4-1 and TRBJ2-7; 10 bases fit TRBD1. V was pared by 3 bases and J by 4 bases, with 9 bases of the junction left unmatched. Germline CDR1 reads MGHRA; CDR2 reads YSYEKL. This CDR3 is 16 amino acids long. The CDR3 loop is CASSQIPGQGIYEQYF. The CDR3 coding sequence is TGCGCCAGCAGCCAGATACCGGGACAGGGGATTTACGAGCAGTACTTC.

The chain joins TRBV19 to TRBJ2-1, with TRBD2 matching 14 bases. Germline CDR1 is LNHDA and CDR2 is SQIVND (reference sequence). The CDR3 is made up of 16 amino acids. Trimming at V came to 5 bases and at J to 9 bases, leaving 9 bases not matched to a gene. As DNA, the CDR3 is TGTGCCAGTAGTTGGAGGGGGACTAGCGGGAGTACTGAGCAGTTCTTC. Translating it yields CASSWRGTSGSTEQFF.

The CDR3 region has the DNA TGCGCCAGCAGCCAGATCGCGGATGAGCAGTTCTTC. Residues: CASSQIADEQFF. The V and J genes are TRBV4-1 and TRBJ2-1; no reliable D call. V gave up 3 bases and J gave up 8 bases, with 8 bases separating them. Germline CDR1 reads MGHRA; CDR2 reads YSYEKL. This CDR3 is 12 amino acids long.

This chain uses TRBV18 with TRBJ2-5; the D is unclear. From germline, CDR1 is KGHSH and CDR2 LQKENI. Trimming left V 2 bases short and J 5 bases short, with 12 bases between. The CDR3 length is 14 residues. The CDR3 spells CASSPVSSPETQYF. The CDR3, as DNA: TGTGCCAGCTCACCAGTGTCATCCCCGGAGACCCAGTACTTC.

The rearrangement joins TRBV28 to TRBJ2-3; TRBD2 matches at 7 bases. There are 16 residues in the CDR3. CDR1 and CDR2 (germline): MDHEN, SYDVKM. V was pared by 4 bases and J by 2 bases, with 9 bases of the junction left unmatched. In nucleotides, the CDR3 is TGTGCCAGCAGTTCGTATAGCGGGTTGGTCACAGATACGCAGTATTTT. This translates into CASSSYSGLVTDTQYF.

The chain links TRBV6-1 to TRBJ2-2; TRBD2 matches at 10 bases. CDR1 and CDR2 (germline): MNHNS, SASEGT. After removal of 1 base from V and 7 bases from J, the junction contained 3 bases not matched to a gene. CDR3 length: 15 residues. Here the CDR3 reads CASSEDTSGVGELFF. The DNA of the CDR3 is TGTGCCAGCAGTGAAGATACTAGCGGGGTCGGGGAGCTGTTTTTT.

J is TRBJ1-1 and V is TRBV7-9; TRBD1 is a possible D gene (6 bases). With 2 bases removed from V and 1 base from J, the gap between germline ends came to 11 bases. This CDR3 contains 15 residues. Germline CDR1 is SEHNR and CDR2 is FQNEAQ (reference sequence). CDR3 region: CASSLSGRGNTEAFF. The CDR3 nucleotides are TGTGCCAGCAGCTTATCCGGCAGGGGGAACACTGAAGCTTTCTTT.

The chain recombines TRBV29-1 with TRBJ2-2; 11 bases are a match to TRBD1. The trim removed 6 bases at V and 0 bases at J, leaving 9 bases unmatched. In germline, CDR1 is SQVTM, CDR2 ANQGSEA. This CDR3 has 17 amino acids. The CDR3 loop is CSVGRTGGDPNTGELFF. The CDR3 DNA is TGCAGCGTCGGGCGGACAGGGGGCGACCCGAACACCGGGGAGCTGTTTTTT.

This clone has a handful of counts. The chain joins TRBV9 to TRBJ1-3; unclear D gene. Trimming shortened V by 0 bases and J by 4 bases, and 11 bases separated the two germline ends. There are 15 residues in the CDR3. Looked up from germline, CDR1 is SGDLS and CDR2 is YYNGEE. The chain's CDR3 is CASSVGPLGGNTIYF. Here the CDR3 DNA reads TGTGCCAGCAGCGTAGGACCCTTGGGAGGAAACACCATATATTTT.

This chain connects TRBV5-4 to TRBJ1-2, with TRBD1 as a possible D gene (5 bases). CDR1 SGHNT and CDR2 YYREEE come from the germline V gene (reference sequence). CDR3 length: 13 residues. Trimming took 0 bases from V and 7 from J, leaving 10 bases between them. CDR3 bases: TGTGCCAGCAGCTTGGGGGGGTTCATTGGCTACACCTTC. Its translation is CASSLGGFIGYTF.

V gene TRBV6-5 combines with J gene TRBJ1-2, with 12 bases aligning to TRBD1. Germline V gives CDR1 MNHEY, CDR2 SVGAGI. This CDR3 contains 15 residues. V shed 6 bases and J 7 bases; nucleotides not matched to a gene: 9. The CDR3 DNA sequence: TGTGCCAGCAGCCCCAAGGGGACAGGGGGCTTTGGCTACACCTTC. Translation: CASSPKGTGGFGYTF.

The CDR3 reads CASRIQGGTEAFF. The CDR3 DNA sequence: TGTGCCAGTAGGATCCAGGGCGGTACTGAAGCTTTCTTT. The rearrangement joins TRBV19 to TRBJ1-1; D may be TRBD1 (5 bases). With 6 bases removed from V and 5 bases from J, the gap between germline ends came to 13 bases. Germline loops: CDR1 LNHDA, CDR2 SQIVND (reference sequence). The CDR3 length is 13 residues.

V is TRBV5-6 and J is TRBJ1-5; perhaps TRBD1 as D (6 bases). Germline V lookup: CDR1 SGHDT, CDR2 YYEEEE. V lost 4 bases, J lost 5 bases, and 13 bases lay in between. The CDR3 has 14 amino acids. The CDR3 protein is CASSATGYDQPQHF. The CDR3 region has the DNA TGTGCCAGCAGCGCTACAGGGTACGATCAGCCCCAGCATTTT.

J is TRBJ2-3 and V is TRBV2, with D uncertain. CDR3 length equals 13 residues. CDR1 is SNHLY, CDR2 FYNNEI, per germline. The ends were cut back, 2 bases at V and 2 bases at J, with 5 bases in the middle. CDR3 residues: CASSERITDTQYF. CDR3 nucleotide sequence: TGTGCCAGCAGTGAAAGGATCACAGATACGCAGTATTTT.

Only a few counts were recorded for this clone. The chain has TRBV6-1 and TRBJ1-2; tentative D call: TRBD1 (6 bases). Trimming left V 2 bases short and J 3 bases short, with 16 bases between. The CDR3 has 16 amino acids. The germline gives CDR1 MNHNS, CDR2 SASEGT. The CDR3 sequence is CASSEFRIGQHYGYTF. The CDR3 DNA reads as TGTGCCAGCAGTGAATTTAGGATAGGACAGCACTATGGCTACACCTTC.

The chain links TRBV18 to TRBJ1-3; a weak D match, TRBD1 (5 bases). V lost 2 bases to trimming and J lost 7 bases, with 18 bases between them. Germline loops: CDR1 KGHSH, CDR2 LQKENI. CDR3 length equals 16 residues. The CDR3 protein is CASSPNLEGDINTIYF. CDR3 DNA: TGTGCCAGCTCACCAAATTTGGAAGGGGATATCAACACCATATATTTT.

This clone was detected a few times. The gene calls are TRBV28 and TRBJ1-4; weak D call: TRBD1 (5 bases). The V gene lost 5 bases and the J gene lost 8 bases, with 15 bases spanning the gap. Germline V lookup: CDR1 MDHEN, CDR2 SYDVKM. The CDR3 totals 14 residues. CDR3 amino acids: CASSPRGEMEKLFF. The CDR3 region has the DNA TGTGCCAGCAGTCCCCGGGGCGAGATGGAAAAACTGTTTTTT. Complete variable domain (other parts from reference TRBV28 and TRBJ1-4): DVKVTQSSRYLVKRTGEKVFLECVQDMDHENMFWYRQDPGLGLRLIYFSYDVKMKEKGDIPEGYSVSREKKERFSLILESASTNQTSMYLCASSPRGEMEKLFFGSGTQLSVL.

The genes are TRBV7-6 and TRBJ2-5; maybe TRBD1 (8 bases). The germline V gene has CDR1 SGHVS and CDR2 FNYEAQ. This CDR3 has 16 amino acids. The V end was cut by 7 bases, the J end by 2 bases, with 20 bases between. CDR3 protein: CASTTGGGGFQETQYF. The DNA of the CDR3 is TGTGCCAGCACTACAGGGGGGGGCGGCTTTCAAGAGACCCAGTACTTC.

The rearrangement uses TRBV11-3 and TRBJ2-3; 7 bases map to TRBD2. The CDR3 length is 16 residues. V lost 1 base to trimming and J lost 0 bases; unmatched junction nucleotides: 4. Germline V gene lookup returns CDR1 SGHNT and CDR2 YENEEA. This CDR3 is CASSLGAGPSTDTQYF. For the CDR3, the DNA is TGTGCCAGCAGCTTAGGAGCGGGACCGAGCACAGATACGCAGTATTTT.

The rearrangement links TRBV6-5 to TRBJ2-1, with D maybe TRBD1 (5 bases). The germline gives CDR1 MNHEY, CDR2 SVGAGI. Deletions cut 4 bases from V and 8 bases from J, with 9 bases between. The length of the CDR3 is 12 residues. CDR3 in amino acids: CASSFTGYEQFF. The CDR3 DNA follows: TGTGCCAGCAGTTTCACAGGCTATGAGCAGTTCTTC.

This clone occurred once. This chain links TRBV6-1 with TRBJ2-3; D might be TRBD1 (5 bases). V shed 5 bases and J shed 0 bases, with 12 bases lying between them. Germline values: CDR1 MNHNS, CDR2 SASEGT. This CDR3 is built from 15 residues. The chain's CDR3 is CASSPQGTSTDTQYF. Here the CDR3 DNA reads TGTGCCAGCAGTCCCCAGGGAACTAGCACAGATACGCAGTATTTT.

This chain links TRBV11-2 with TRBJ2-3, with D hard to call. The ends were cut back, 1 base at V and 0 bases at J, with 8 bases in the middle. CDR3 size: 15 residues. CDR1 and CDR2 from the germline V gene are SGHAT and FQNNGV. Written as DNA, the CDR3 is TGTGCCAGCAGCTTAGCCCAATCCAGCACAGATACGCAGTATTTT. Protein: CASSLAQSSTDTQYF. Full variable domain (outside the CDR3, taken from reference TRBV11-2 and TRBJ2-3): EAGVAQSPRYKIIEKRQSVAFWCNPISGHATLYWYQQILGQGPKLLIQFQNNGVVDDSQLPKDRFSAERLKGVDSTLKIQPAKLEDSAVYLCASSLAQSSTDTQYFGPGTRLTVL.